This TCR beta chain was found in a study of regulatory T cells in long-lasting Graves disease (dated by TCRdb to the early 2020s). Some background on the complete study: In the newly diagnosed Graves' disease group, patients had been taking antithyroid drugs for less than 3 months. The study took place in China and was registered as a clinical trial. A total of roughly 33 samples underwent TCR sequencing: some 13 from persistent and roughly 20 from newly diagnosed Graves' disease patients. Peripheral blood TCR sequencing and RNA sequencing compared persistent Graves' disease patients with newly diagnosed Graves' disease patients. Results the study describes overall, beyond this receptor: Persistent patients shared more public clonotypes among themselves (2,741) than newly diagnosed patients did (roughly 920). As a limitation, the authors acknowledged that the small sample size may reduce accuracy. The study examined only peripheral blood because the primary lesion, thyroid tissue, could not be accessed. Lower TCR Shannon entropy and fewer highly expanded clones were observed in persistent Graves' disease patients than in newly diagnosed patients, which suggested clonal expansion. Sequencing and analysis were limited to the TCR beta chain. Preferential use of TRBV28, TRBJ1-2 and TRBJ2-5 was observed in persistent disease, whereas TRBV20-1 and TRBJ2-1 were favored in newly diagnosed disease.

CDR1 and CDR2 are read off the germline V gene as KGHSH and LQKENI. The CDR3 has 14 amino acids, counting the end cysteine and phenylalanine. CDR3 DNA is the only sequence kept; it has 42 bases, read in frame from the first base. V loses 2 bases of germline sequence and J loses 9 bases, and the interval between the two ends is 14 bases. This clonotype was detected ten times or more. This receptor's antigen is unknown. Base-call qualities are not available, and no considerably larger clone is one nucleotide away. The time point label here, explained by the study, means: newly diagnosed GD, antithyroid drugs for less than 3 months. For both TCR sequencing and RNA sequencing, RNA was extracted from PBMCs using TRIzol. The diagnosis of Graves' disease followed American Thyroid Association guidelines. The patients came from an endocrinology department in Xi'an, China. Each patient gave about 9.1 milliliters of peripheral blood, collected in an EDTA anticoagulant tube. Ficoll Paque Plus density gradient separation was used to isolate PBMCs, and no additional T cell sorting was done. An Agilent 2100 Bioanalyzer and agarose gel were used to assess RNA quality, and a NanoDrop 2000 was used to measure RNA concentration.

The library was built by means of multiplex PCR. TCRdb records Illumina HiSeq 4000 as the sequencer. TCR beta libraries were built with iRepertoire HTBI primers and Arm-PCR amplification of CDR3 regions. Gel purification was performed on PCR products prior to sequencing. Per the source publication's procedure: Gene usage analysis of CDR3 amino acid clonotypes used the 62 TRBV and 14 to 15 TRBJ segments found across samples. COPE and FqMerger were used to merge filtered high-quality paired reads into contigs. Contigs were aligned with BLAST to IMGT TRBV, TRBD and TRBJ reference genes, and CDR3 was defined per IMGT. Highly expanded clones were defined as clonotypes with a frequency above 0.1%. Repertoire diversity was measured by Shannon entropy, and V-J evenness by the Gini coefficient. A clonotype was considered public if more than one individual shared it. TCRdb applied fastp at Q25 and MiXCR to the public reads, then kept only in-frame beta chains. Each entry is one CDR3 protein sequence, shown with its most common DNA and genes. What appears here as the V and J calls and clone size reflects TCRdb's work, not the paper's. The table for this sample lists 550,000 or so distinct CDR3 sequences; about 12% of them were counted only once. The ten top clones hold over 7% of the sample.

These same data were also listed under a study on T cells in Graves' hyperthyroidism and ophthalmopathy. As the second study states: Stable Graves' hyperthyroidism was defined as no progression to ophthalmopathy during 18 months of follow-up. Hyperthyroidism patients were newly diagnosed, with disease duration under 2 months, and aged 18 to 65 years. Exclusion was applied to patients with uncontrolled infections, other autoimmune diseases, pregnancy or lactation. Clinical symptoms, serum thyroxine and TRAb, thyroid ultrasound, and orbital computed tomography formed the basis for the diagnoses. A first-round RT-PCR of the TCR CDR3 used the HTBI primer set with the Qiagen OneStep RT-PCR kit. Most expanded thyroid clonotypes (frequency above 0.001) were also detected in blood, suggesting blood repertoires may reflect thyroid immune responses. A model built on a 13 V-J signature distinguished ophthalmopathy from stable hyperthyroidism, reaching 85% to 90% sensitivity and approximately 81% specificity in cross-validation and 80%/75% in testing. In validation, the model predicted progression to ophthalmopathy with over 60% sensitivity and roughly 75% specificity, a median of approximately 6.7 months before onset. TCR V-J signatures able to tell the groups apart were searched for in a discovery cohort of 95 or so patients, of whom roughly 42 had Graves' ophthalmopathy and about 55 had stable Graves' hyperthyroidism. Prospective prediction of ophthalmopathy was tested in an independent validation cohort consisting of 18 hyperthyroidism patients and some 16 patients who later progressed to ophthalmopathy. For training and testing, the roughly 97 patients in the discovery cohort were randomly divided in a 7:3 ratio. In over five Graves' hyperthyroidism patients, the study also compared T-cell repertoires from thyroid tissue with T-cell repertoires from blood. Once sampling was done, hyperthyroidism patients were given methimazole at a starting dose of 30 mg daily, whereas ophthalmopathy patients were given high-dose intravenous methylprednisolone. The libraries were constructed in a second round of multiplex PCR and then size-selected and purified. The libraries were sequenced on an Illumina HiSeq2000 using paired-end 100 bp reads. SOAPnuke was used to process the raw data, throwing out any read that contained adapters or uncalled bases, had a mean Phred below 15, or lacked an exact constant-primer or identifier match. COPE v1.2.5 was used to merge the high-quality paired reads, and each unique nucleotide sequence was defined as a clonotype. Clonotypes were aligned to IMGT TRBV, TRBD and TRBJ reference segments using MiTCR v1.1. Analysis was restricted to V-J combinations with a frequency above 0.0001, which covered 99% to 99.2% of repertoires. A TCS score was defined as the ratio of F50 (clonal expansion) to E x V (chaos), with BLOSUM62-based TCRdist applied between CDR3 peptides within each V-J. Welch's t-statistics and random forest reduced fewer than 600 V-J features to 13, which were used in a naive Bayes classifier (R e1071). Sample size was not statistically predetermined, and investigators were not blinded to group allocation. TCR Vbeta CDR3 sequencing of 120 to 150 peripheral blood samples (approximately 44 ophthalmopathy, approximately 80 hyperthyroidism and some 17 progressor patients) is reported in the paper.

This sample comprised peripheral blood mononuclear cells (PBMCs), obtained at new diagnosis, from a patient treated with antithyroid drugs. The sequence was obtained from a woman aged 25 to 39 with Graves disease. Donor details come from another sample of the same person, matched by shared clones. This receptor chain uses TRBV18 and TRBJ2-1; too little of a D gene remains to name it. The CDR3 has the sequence CASSPGHPWGEQFF. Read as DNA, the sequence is TGTGCCAGCTCACCAGGCCACCCCTGGGGTGAGCAGTTCTTC.